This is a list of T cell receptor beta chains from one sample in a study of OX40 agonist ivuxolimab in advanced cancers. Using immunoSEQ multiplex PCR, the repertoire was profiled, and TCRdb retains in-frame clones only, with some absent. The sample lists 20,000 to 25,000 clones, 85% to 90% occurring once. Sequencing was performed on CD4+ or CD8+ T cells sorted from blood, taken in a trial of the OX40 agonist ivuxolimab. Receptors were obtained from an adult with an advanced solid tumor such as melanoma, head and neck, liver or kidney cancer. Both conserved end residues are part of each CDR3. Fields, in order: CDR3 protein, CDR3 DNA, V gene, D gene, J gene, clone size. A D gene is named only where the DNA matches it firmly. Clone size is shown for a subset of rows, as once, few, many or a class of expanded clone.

CASSWDPSTDTQYF,TGTGCCAGCAGCTGGGACCCTAGCACAGATACGCAGTATTTT,TRBV11-2,NA,TRBJ2-3,NA
CASSLDGQAALYGYTF,TGTGCCAGCAGCTTAGATGGGCAAGCAGCGCTCTATGGCTACACCTTC,TRBV7-2,NA,TRBJ1-2,NA
CATSAGNTIYF,TGTGCCACCTCCGCCGGAAACACCATATATTTT,TRBV6-6,NA,TRBJ1-3,few
CASSSVQGDEKLFF,TGTGCCAGCAGTTCGGTACAGGGGGATGAAAAACTGTTTTTT,TRBV6-5,TRBD1,TRBJ1-4,NA
CASSDPPGGVSNQPQHF,TGTGCCAGCAGTGATCCCCCGGGCGGGGTGAGCAATCAGCCCCAGCATTTT,TRBV25-1,NA,TRBJ1-5,NA
CASSLAVVVRTDTQYF,TGCGCCAGCAGCTTGGCGGTCGTCGTAAGGACAGATACGCAGTATTTT,TRBV5-1,NA,TRBJ2-3,NA
CASSINGRPYEQYF,TGTGCCAGTAGTATTAATGGCAGACCCTACGAGCAGTACTTC,TRBV19,NA,TRBJ2-7,NA
CASRNTGHYGYTF,TGTGCCAGCAGAAATACAGGGCACTATGGCTACACCTTC,TRBV27,NA,TRBJ1-2,NA
CASRDNYYEQYF,TGTGCCAGCAGGGACAATTACTACGAGCAGTACTTC,TRBV2,NA,TRBJ2-7,NA
CASTRDYTEAFF,TGTGCCAGTACCCGGGACTACACTGAAGCTTTCTTT,TRBV19,NA,TRBJ1-1,once
CAVEWGASTGELFF,TGTGCCGTTGAGTGGGGGGCGAGCACCGGGGAGCTGTTTTTT,TRBV5-6,NA,TRBJ2-2,NA
CASTGQIDSPLHF,TGTGCCAGCACCGGACAGATTGATTCACCCCTCCACTTT,TRBV27,NA,TRBJ1-6,once
CASSFSRTSYNEQFF,TGTGCCAGCAGTTTCAGCAGAACCTCCTACAATGAGCAGTTCTTC,TRBV27,NA,TRBJ2-1,NA
CASRDINTEAFF,TGTGCCAGCAGAGATATAAACACTGAAGCTTTCTTT,TRBV9,NA,TRBJ1-1,NA
CASSSPDSRRRAFF,TGTGCCAGCAGCTCCCCGGACAGCCGCCGCCGAGCTTTCTTT,TRBV7-9,NA,TRBJ1-1,NA
CASSSHPTGSNEQFF,TGCGCCAGCAGCTCTCACCCGACAGGGAGCAATGAGCAGTTCTTC,TRBV4-1,TRBD1,TRBJ2-1,once
CASGETKETQYF,TGTGCCAGCGGGGAAACTAAAGAGACCCAGTACTTC,TRBV27,NA,TRBJ2-5,NA
CASARISYNEQFF,TGTGCCAGCGCACGGATTTCCTACAATGAGCAGTTCTTC,TRBV27,NA,TRBJ2-1,NA
CASSSIAPTRGDIQYF,TGTGCCAGCAGTTCCATCGCACCGACGCGGGGGGACATTCAGTACTTC,TRBV27,TRBD2,TRBJ2-4,NA
CASSPGQKNQPQHF,TGTGCCAGCAGCCCGGGACAGAAGAATCAGCCCCAGCATTTT,TRBV6-1,TRBD1,TRBJ1-5,once
CASSLPKDRGKAFF,TGTGCCAGCAGCTTACCCAAGGACAGGGGGAAAGCTTTCTTT,TRBV7-2,TRBD1,TRBJ1-1,NA
CASSTPRDRADEQFF,TGTGCCAGCAGCACACCGCGGGACAGGGCCGATGAGCAGTTCTTC,TRBV7-9,TRBD1,TRBJ2-1,few
CASSLWGQGGLYEQYF,TGTGCCAGCAGTTTGTGGGGACAGGGGGGGTTATACGAGCAGTACTTC,TRBV27,TRBD1,TRBJ2-7,many
CAKKDQPQHF,TGTGCCAAGAAAGACCAGCCCCAGCATTTT,TRBV10-3,NA,TRBJ1-5,few
CASSITGGGTTEAFF,TGTGCCAGTAGTATAACGGGGGGCGGAACCACTGAAGCTTTCTTT,TRBV19,NA,TRBJ1-1,NA
CASSYGDPRLYGYTF,TGTGCCAGCAGTTACGGTGACCCTAGGCTCTATGGCTACACCTTC,TRBV6-6,NA,TRBJ1-2,NA
CASSLGSGAGYTF,TGTGCCAGCAGCTTAGGGTCGGGGGCAGGCTACACCTTC,TRBV11-2,NA,TRBJ1-2,once
CASSLYSDQPQHF,TGTGCCAGCAGCTTATATTCTGATCAGCCCCAGCATTTT,TRBV11-2,NA,TRBJ1-5,NA
CASSFDQGTGELFF,TGTGCCAGCAGTTTCGATCAGGGCACCGGGGAGCTGTTTTTT,TRBV27,NA,TRBJ2-2,NA
CASSLWGVNTEAFF,TGTGCCAGCAGTTTATGGGGCGTGAACACTGAAGCTTTCTTT,TRBV27,NA,TRBJ1-1,few
CSVGAASPSYEQYF,TGCAGCGTTGGGGCGGCCAGCCCCTCCTACGAGCAGTACTTC,TRBV29-1,NA,TRBJ2-7,NA
CASRPGEAEKLFF,TGTGCCAGCAGACCGGGAGAAGCGGAAAAACTGTTTTTT,TRBV6-6,NA,TRBJ1-4,NA
CASSPDEVANTGELFF,TGTGCCAGCAGCCCCGACGAAGTAGCCAACACCGGGGAGCTGTTTTTT,TRBV14,NA,TRBJ2-2,NA
CASSLDRHQETQYF,TGTGCCAGCAGCTTGGACAGGCACCAAGAGACCCAGTACTTC,TRBV5-4,NA,TRBJ2-5,NA
CASSAMTGSPYGYTF,TGTGCCAGCAGCGCGATGACAGGGAGCCCCTATGGCTACACCTTC,TRBV9,TRBD1,TRBJ1-2,NA
CASSYHRGPALADTQYF,TGCGCCAGCAGCTACCACAGGGGCCCTGCACTGGCGGATACGCAGTATTTT,TRBV5-1,TRBD1,TRBJ2-3,NA
CASRPAGGLPDTQYF,TGCGCCAGCAGGCCAGCGGGGGGGCTACCAGATACGCAGTATTTT,TRBV10-2,TRBD2,TRBJ2-3,NA
CACRLYAGNEQYF,TGTGCCTGCCGGCTCTACGCCGGCAACGAGCAGTACTTC,TRBV30,NA,TRBJ2-7,NA
CASSTDRGETQYF,TGTGCCAGCAGTACAGACCGGGGGGAGACCCAGTACTTC,TRBV7-9,NA,TRBJ2-5,once
CASSDRDRVYGYTF,TGTGCCAGCAGCGACCGGGACAGGGTCTATGGCTACACCTTC,TRBV21-1,NA,TRBJ1-2,once
CATSNTGELFF,TGTGCCACTTCAAATACCGGGGAGCTGTTTTTT,TRBV27,NA,TRBJ2-2,NA
CASSYLSGGIQETQYF,TGTGCCAGCAGTTACCTTAGCGGGGGGATCCAAGAGACCCAGTACTTC,TRBV27,TRBD2,TRBJ2-5,once
CASSLATMNTEAFF,TGCGCCAGCAGCCTAGCAACAATGAACACTGAAGCTTTCTTT,TRBV4-1,NA,TRBJ1-1,NA
CASSFVGLQQETQYF,TGTGCCAGCAGTTTTGTAGGGCTCCAACAGGAGACCCAGTACTTC,TRBV28,NA,TRBJ2-5,NA
CASSSPPVGEQYF,TGTGCCAGCAGTTCCCCCCCAGTGGGAGAGCAGTACTTC,TRBV27,NA,TRBJ2-7,NA
CASNIDSLNTEAFF,TGTGCCAGCAACATCGACAGCTTGAACACTGAAGCTTTCTTT,TRBV2,NA,TRBJ1-1,NA
CASSLGQAFYNEQFF,TGTGCCAGCAGCTTAGGGCAGGCGTTCTACAATGAGCAGTTCTTC,TRBV7-9,NA,TRBJ2-1,NA
CASSFRTNEKLFF,TGTGCCAGCAGCTTTAGAACTAATGAAAAACTGTTTTTT,TRBV2,NA,TRBJ1-4,few
CASSLFDTDGELFF,TGTGCCAGCAGCTTATTTGACACCGACGGGGAGCTGTTTTTT,TRBV7-9,NA,TRBJ2-2,NA
CASSIRAPTSTDTQYF,TGTGCCAGTAGTATTCGGGCCCCCACCAGCACAGATACGCAGTATTTT,TRBV19,NA,TRBJ2-3,NA